This TCR beta chain is from a study of shared clonotypes between healthy human individuals. Turning to the study itself: Three CD4 naive, three CD4 memory, two CD8 naive and one CD8 memory plate were used per donor.

This CDR3 contains 15 residues. V lost 4 bases and J lost 3; bases outside the gene matches: 6. Germline CDR1 is MNHNS and CDR2 is SASEGT. Deep was the level used in running the assay. Across several immunoSEQ plates, the genomic DNA of each subset was split evenly. Assay used: immunoSEQ multiplex PCR; TCRdb lists only in-frame clones, some missing. This sample yields more than 2,000,000 clones, of which more than 80% are seen a single time; roughly 0.14% belongs to the top ten. Details on this clone: The antigen remains unidentified.

Broader study findings: Sorted-subset samples were not fully sequenced, rarefaction indicated.

Sequencing was carried out using naive CD4+ T cells sorted from blood. This sample's subset: CD45RA+ positively selected. This TCR was sampled from a man younger than 35 in good health. The chain carries TRBV6-1 and TRBJ2-1; 7 nucleotides line up with TRBD1. In DNA, the CDR3 is TGTGCCAGCAGTGTGGGCACAGGGGTCTACAATGAGCAGTTCTTC. It translates to CASSVGTGVYNEQFF.